The 29 T cell receptor beta chains below all came from one sample that was sequenced in a study of CD8 T cells in ankylosing spondylitis. Findings of the study overall: There was a TCR beta motif, made of eight highly homologous variants, that appeared characteristic of ankylosing spondylitis blood.

Each CDR3 protein is one row after TCRdb ran MiXCR on the 5' RACE reads. The sample lists a few hundred thousand distinct CDR3 sequences, around 7.9% seen once, with approximately 15% in the top ten. These receptors' antigens are unknown. Sequencing used blood, either unsorted or a sorted T cell fraction (not recorded which). These receptors all come from a male donor with ankylosing spondylitis.

Ten or more counts support this clonotype. CDR3 sequence reads: CASSAGSSSGNTIYF. Here the CDR3 DNA reads TGTGCCAGCTCAGCAGGATCTTCATCCGGAAACACCATATATTTT. The V and J genes are TRBV9 and TRBJ1-3; D ambiguous. V lost 7 bases and J 4 bases, leaving 18 bases between the germline ends. The CDR3 sequence is 15 residues long. CDR1 is SGDLS and CDR2 is YYNGEE in the germline V gene.

This clonotype was detected many times. The chain recombines TRBV10-2 with TRBJ2-5, with 9 bases fitting TRBD2. The ends lost 2 bases at V and 5 bases at J; junction bases unmatched: 12. CDR1 and CDR2 (germline): WSHSY, SAAADI. CDR3 length: 17 amino acids. The CDR3 DNA reads TGCGCCAGCAGTGAGGGGCGGGAGGGCCGTGTGTGGGAGACCCAGTACTTC. This codes for CASSEGREGRVWETQYF.

This clonotype came up a few times. The chain couples TRBV20-1 to TRBJ2-7; D ambiguous. V was shortened by 1 base and J by 3 bases, with 7 bases between the two germline ends. The CDR3 covers 12 residues. Per germline, CDR1 DFQATT and CDR2 SNEGSKA (reference sequence). CDR3 sequence reads: CSARGPFYEQYF. DNA for the CDR3: TGCAGTGCTAGAGGACCATTCTACGAGCAGTACTTC.

This sequence joins TRBV18 and TRBJ2-2, with TRBD1 identical over 7 bases. CDR1 is KGHSH and CDR2 is LQKENI in the germline V gene. J gave up 2 bases and V 2 bases, and 8 bases lay outside the gene matches. The CDR3 runs 17 residues. CDR3 sequence (DNA): TGTGCCAGCTCACCATCTTTGGGACAGACTAACACCGGGGAGCTGTTTTTT. Amino acid sequence: CASSPSLGQTNTGELFF.

At least ten counts were recorded for this clonotype. The rearrangement uses TRBV4-3 and TRBJ2-1, with unresolved D. Between the trimmed V and J ends, which lost 3 bases and 4 bases, there was a span of 13 bases. This CDR3 spans 15 amino acids. CDR1 LGHNA and CDR2 YSLEER come from the germline V gene. The CDR3 region has the DNA TGCGCCAGCAGCCAGATAAGGTCGATGTACAATGAGCAGTTCTTC. Its protein is CASSQIRSMYNEQFF.

This clonotype was detected many times. J is TRBJ1-1 and V is TRBV27; 8 positions match TRBD1. Germline CDR1 reads MNHEY; CDR2 reads SMNVEV (reference sequence). The CDR3 sequence is 14 residues long. Germline trimming cut 2 bases from V and 6 bases from J; bases unmatched to any gene: 5. CDR3 in DNA: TGTGCCAGCAGTTTAAGGCAGGGGGCGGCTGAAGCTTTCTTT. Amino acids: CASSLRQGAAEAFF.

The table lists this clonotype with a few counts. The chain combines TRBV3-1 with TRBJ1-1; TRBD1 matches 7 bases. The trim removed 1 base at V and 0 bases at J, leaving 8 bases unmatched. Per germline, CDR1 LGHDT and CDR2 YNNKEL (reference sequence). The CDR3 extends over 17 amino acids. The chain's CDR3 is CASSQVKGQAMNTEAFF. The CDR3 nucleotides read TGTGCCAGCAGCCAAGTAAAAGGACAGGCTATGAACACTGAAGCTTTCTTT. The whole variable domain, remainder taken from reference TRBV3-1 and TRBJ1-1, is DTAVSQTPKYLVTQMGNDKSIKCEQNLGHDTMYWYKQDSKKFLKIMFSYNNKELIINETVPNRFSPKSPDKAHLNLHINSLELGDSAVYFCASSQVKGQAMNTEAFFGQGTRLTVV.

This chain connects TRBV12-5 to TRBJ1-1; D gene uncertain. Trimming stripped 0 bases from V and 1 base from J, with 12 bases between. Germline loops: CDR1 LGHNT, CDR2 FRNRAP. The length of the CDR3 is 16 residues. The CDR3 DNA reads as TGTGCTAGTGGTTTGGTAGTCCAGGAGCAGAACACTGAAGCTTTCTTT. Its translation is CASGLVVQEQNTEAFF. Complete variable domain (other parts from reference TRBV12-5 and TRBJ1-1): DARVTQTPRHKVTEMGQEVTMRCQPILGHNTVFWYRQTMMQGLELLAYFRNRAPLDDSGMPKDRFSAEMPDATLATLKIQPSEPRDSAVYFCASGLVVQEQNTEAFFGQGTRLTVV.

This clonotype came up many times. The chain couples TRBV9 to TRBJ1-1; D remains ambiguous. CDR1 and CDR2 (germline): SGDLS, YYNGEE. The V gene lost 0 bases and the J gene lost 3 bases, with 6 bases spanning the gap. CDR3 size: 13 residues. CDR3 in amino acids: CASSVALHTEAFF. The CDR3 nucleotides read TGTGCCAGCAGCGTAGCGCTTCACACTGAAGCTTTCTTT.

The V call is TRBV6-1, the J call TRBJ2-3; 10 nucleotides line up with TRBD1. There are 14 residues in the CDR3. Germline V gene sequence: CDR1 MNHNS, CDR2 SASEGT. V lost 8 bases to trimming and J lost 1 base; unmatched junction nucleotides: 3. CDR3 DNA sequence: TGTGCCAGCGGGACAGGGGCCCGCACAGATACGCAGTATTTT. Encoded protein: CASGTGARTDTQYF.

Ten or more counts support this clonotype. The gene calls are TRBV27 and TRBJ2-7; 9 positions agree with TRBD2. Germline loops: CDR1 MNHEY, CDR2 SMNVEV (reference sequence). The CDR3 has 16 amino acids. The V gene end was trimmed by 3 bases and the J gene end by 1 base; junction bases not matched to a gene: 7. This CDR3 is CASSFWREGLSYEQYF. CDR3 DNA: TGTGCCAGCAGTTTTTGGCGGGAGGGCTTATCCTACGAGCAGTACTTC.

This clonotype was seen ten or more times. The genes are TRBV12-3 or TRBV12-4 and TRBJ2-3, with 9 bases matching TRBD2. Trimming cost V 5 bases and J 4 bases; bases outside gene matches: 10. This CDR3 has 16 residues. The CDR3 region is CASSRLAGVVADTQYF. CDR3 sequence (DNA): TGTGCCAGCAGTCGATTAGCGGGAGTGGTGGCAGATACGCAGTATTTT.

This clonotype appeared a few times. The V call is TRBV4-3, the J call TRBJ1-5; possibly TRBD1 for D (6 bases). In germline, CDR1 is LGHNA, CDR2 YSLEER. V lost 0 bases and J lost 2, with 17 bases in between. There are 18 residues in the CDR3. The CDR3 spells CASSQDLPGGEGNQPQHF. The CDR3 region has the DNA TGCGCCAGCAGCCAAGATTTACCTGGGGGCGAAGGCAATCAGCCCCAGCATTTT.

This clonotype has a handful of counts. The chain recombines TRBV6-1 with TRBJ2-7; TRBD1 aligns across 7 bases. This CDR3 comprises 14 residues. Germline V gene sequence: CDR1 MNHNS, CDR2 SASEGT. V shed 6 bases, J shed 1 base, and the junction held 6 bases outside the gene matches. CDR3 bases: TGTGCCAGCAGCACAGGGGCTCTATCCTACGAGCAGTACTTC. Translated, it gives CASSTGALSYEQYF.

The chain carries TRBV7-6 and TRBJ2-2, with D hard to call. V lost 11 bases and J lost 0, with 7 bases in between. CDR1 is SGHVS and CDR2 is FNYEAQ in the germline V gene. The CDR3 has 12 amino acids. The CDR3 reads CAWTANTGELFF. The CDR3 DNA follows: TGTGCCTGGACCGCGAACACCGGGGAGCTGTTTTTT.

The chain uses TRBV15 and TRBJ1-2; D is ambiguous. V was trimmed by 4 bases and J by 3 bases, leaving 15 bases between them. The CDR3 length is 15 residues. Germline V gives CDR1 LNHNV, CDR2 YYDKDF (reference sequence). The CDR3 sequence is CATSKEGGRDYGYTF. CDR3 DNA sequence: TGTGCCACCAGCAAAGAGGGTGGGAGGGACTATGGCTACACCTTC.

The rearrangement joins TRBV9 to TRBJ1-2, with D possibly TRBD1 on 5 matching bases. The CDR3 contains 15 residues. V lost 3 bases and J lost 4, with 16 bases in between. In germline, CDR1 is SGDLS, CDR2 YYNGEE. This chain's CDR3 is CASSGWGNDLYGYTF. The CDR3 bases are TGTGCCAGCAGCGGTTGGGGGAACGACCTCTATGGCTACACCTTC. Supplemented by reference TRBV9 and TRBJ1-2, the full variable domain reads DSGVTQTPKHLITATGQRVTLRCSPRSGDLSVYWYQQSLDQGLQFLIQYYNGEERAKGNILERFSAQQFPDLHSELNLSSLELGDSALYFCASSGWGNDLYGYTFGSGTRLTVV.

In its sample, this clonotype was seen a few times. The CDR3: CASSLVRVQNIQYF. DNA of the CDR3: TGTGCCAGCAGCTTAGTGCGGGTTCAAAACATTCAGTACTTC. The chain carries TRBV7-9 and TRBJ2-4, with D perhaps matching TRBD2 (5 bases). Germline assignment: CDR1 SEHNR and CDR2 FQNEAQ (reference sequence). With 1 base removed from V and 5 bases from J, the gap between germline ends came to 9 bases. The CDR3 runs to 14 residues.

This clonotype was picked up many times. The chain carries TRBV9 and TRBJ2-5; maybe TRBD1 (5 bases). Trimming shortened V by 3 bases and J by 3 bases, and 18 bases separated the two germline ends. Germline CDR1 SGDLS, CDR2 YYNGEE. This CDR3 has 16 amino acids. The CDR3 region has the DNA TGTGCCAGCAGCGCCTCCCTCTCAGGGATCGAAGAGACCCAGTACTTC. Its protein product is CASSASLSGIEETQYF. Supplemented by reference TRBV9 and TRBJ2-5, the full variable domain reads DSGVTQTPKHLITATGQRVTLRCSPRSGDLSVYWYQQSLDQGLQFLIQYYNGEERAKGNILERFSAQQFPDLHSELNLSSLELGDSALYFCASSASLSGIEETQYFGPGTRLLVL.

The sample holds many counts of this clonotype. This chain links TRBV2 with TRBJ2-1, with TRBD2 identical over 14 bases. Germline lookup yields CDR1 SNHLY and CDR2 FYNNEI. CDR3 size: 14 residues. V lost 11 bases to trimming and J lost 7 bases; unmatched junction nucleotides: 7. CDR3 coding DNA: TGTGCCGTAACCGGGACTAGCGGGGGAAATGAGCAGTTCTTC. Its protein product is CAVTGTSGGNEQFF.

This clonotype showed up many times. V gene TRBV14 combines with J gene TRBJ2-1; the D is unclear. CDR1 and CDR2 from the germline V gene are SGHDN and FVKESK. Trimming left V 3 bases short and J 6 bases short, with 12 bases between. This CDR3 has 14 residues. The CDR3 bases are TGTGCCAGCAGCCACCGCAGACGGGCCAATGAGCAGTTCTTC. Translating gives CASSHRRRANEQFF.

This clonotype has ten or more counts. The rearrangement uses TRBV6-1 and TRBJ1-5; D is uncertain. The CDR3 runs to 16 residues. The germline V gene has CDR1 MNHNS and CDR2 SASEGT. V gave up 6 bases and J gave up 1 base, with 16 bases separating them. This CDR3 reads CASSPRLGRSNQPQHF. DNA for the CDR3: TGTGCCAGCAGCCCAAGGCTAGGGAGGAGCAATCAGCCCCAGCATTTT.

This chain joins TRBV9 and TRBJ2-7; either TRBD1 or TRBD2 may supply D (6 bases each). Germline CDR1 and CDR2: SGDLS and YYNGEE. V was shortened by 5 bases and J by 3 bases, with 15 bases between the two germline ends. The CDR3 extends over 14 amino acids. The CDR3 loop reads CASSRGVKNYEQYF. The CDR3 region has the DNA TGTGCCAGCAGTAGGGGGGTAAAAAACTACGAGCAGTACTTC.

This clonotype occurred a few times. V is TRBV5-1 and J is TRBJ2-7; 8 bases map to TRBD2. CDR1 and CDR2 (germline): SGHRS, YFSETQ. This CDR3 spans 15 amino acids. V dropped 4 bases and J dropped 3; count of bases not matched to a gene: 9. For the CDR3, the DNA is TGCGCCAGCAGCCCGGACCGGGCGGGGGGCTACGAGCAGTACTTC. The encoded protein is CASSPDRAGGYEQYF.

The chain couples TRBV7-9 to TRBJ2-3; D tentatively fits TRBD1 or TRBD2 (5 bases each). The CDR3 sequence is 14 residues long. CDR1 and CDR2 (germline): SEHNR, FQNEAQ (reference sequence). V gave up 3 bases and J gave up 5 bases, with 12 bases separating them. The CDR3 DNA reads as TGTGCCAGCAGCTTGGGGGAACGAAAAGATACGCAGTATTTT. Protein: CASSLGERKDTQYF.

Many counts were recorded for this clonotype. V gene TRBV28 combines with J gene TRBJ2-7; D remains ambiguous. Germline CDR1 reads MDHEN; CDR2 reads SYDVKM. V dropped 5 bases and J dropped 0 bases, with 11 bases sitting between them. This CDR3 spans 14 amino acids. Here the CDR3 reads CASSLTLASYEQYF. The CDR3 DNA follows: TGTGCCAGCAGTCTTACTTTAGCCTCCTACGAGCAGTACTTC.

This clonotype was found a few times. The chain has TRBV14 and TRBJ1-1; possibly TRBD1 for D (6 bases). Between the trimmed V and J ends, which lost 4 bases and 0 bases, there was a span of 15 bases. CDR3 size: 16 residues. The V gene's germline CDR1 is SGHDN and CDR2 FVKESK. The CDR3 DNA reads TGTGCCAGCAGCCCCAGAGGGACACCCATGAACACTGAAGCTTTCTTT. As protein: CASSPRGTPMNTEAFF.

This clonotype was detected ten times or more. The chain links TRBV15 to TRBJ1-5; 7 bases fit TRBD1. The CDR3 sequence is 15 residues long. Germline lookup yields CDR1 LNHNV and CDR2 YYDKDF (reference sequence). Losses at the gene ends were 3 bases for V and 8 bases for J; bases not matched to a gene: 10. The CDR3 DNA reads TGTGCCACCAGCAGCCGGGACAGTGTTCGGGAGCCCCAGCATTTT. Protein sequence: CATSSRDSVREPQHF.

In its sample, this clonotype was seen a few times. The chain is built from TRBV5-1 and TRBJ2-6; D uncertain. The V gene's germline CDR1 is SGHRS and CDR2 YFSETQ. V was cut by 2 bases and J by 0 bases, with 15 bases left in between. This CDR3 has 18 amino acids. The CDR3 DNA reads as TGCGCCAGCAGCTTCACCGGGCCCGTCTACTCTGGGGCCAACGTCCTGACTTTC. Amino acids: CASSFTGPVYSGANVLTF. Based on the CDR3 plus reference TRBV5-1 and TRBJ2-6, the full variable domain is KAGVTQTPRYLIKTRGQQVTLSCSPISGHRSVSWYQQTPGQGLQFLFEYFSETQRNKGNFPGRFSGRQFSNSRSEMNVSTLELGDSALYLCASSFTGPVYSGANVLTFGAGSRLTVL.